These T cell receptor beta chains were read from a single sample in a study of T cells in Graves' hyperthyroidism and ophthalmopathy. TCRdb processed the multiplex PCR reads anew with MiXCR; each CDR3 protein has one entry. The repertoire includes 300,000 to 450,000 distinct CDR3 sequences, around 14% of them detected once, and around 30% sits in the top ten. The sequenced material came from blood. Receptors originate from a woman aged 18-29 years with Graves' hyperthyroidism that later progressed to Graves' ophthalmopathy. CDR3s include the opening cysteine and the closing phenylalanine or tryptophan. A D gene is named only where the DNA matches it firmly. A row's size may be missing; if present it is once, few, many or a size class.

>15|TRBJ2-7|TRBV27|-|TRBD1
CASSLFGQGSYEQYF
TGTGCCAGCAGTTTATTCGGACAGGGTAGCTACGAGCAGTACTTC
>18|TRBJ2-3|TRBV24-1|few|-
CATSAYPPGVGSTDTQYF
TGTGCCACCAGTGCCTACCCCCCGGGGGTGGGTTCCACAGATACGCAGTATTTT
>15|TRBJ2-3|TRBV9|few|-
CASSVATSGVDTQYF
TGTGCCAGCAGCGTAGCTACCTCGGGAGTAGATACGCAGTATTTT
>16|TRBJ2-7|TRBV11-3|many|-
CASSLGGGESSYEQYF
TGTGCCAGCAGCTTAGGAGGCGGGGAGAGCTCCTACGAGCAGTACTTC
>15|TRBJ2-1|TRBV28|many|TRBD1
CASSFGQAKLAEQFF
TGTGCCAGCAGTTTTGGACAGGCGAAACTCGCGGAGCAGTTCTTC
>14|TRBJ2-3|TRBV5-6|few|-
CASSLGFPGDTQYF
TGTGCCAGCAGCTTGGGGTTCCCCGGAGATACGCAGTATTTT
>14|TRBJ2-5|TRBV12-3/TRBV12-4|-|TRBD1
CASSTTGREETQYF
TGTGCCAGCAGTACGACAGGGCGCGAAGAGACCCAGTACTTC
>16|TRBJ1-1|TRBV27|many|-
CASKRTSNIWDTEAFF
TGTGCCAGCAAGCGGACATCTAACATATGGGACACTGAAGCTTTCTTT
>12|TRBJ2-7|TRBV27|few|TRBD1
CASSSVGGGQYF
TGTGCCAGCAGTTCGGTAGGGGGCGGGCAGTACTTC
>14|TRBJ2-7|TRBV12-3/TRBV12-4|many|TRBD1
CASSPGTGIYEQYF
TGTGCCAGCAGTCCCGGGACAGGGATATACGAGCAGTACTTC
>14|TRBJ1-6|TRBV18|many|TRBD1
CASSPGTANSPLHF
TGTGCCAGCTCACCAGGGACAGCGAATTCACCCCTCCACTTT
>18|TRBJ2-1|TRBV28|-|TRBD2
CASSFVLAGGPGGNEQFF
TGTGCCAGCAGTTTCGTCCTAGCGGGAGGGCCAGGTGGCAATGAGCAGTTCTTC
>14|TRBJ2-7|TRBV14|many|-
CASSHRLVSYEQYF
TGTGCCAGCAGCCATCGACTAGTCTCCTACGAGCAGTACTTC
>18|TRBJ2-6|TRBV2|many|-
CASLLGAIRRSGANVLTF
TGTGCCAGCCTCCTAGGGGCGATCAGGCGCTCTGGGGCCAACGTCCTGACTTTC
>16|TRBJ2-3|TRBV7-2|many|TRBD2
CASSLNTGGLGDTQYF
TGTGCCAGCAGCTTAAACACGGGAGGGCTCGGAGATACGCAGTATTTT
>12|TRBJ1-3|TRBV27|few|-
CASRGLGNTIYF
TGTGCCAGCAGGGGATTGGGAAACACCATATATTTT
>16|TRBJ2-1|TRBV7-8|-|TRBD1
CASSLVVGTGSYEQFF
TGTGCCAGCAGCTTAGTTGTAGGGACAGGCTCCTACGAGCAGTTCTTC
>16|TRBJ2-1|TRBV29-1|many|TRBD2
CSVAGRAGGFYNEQFF
TGCAGCGTTGCGGGTAGGGCGGGAGGATTTTACAATGAGCAGTTCTTC
>12|TRBJ2-1|TRBV20-1|few|-
CSARVPEGEQFF
TGCAGTGCTAGAGTCCCGGAGGGTGAGCAGTTCTTC
>15|TRBJ2-1|TRBV6-1|many|-
CATFPTGPWNNEQFF
TGTGCCACCTTCCCGACAGGACCTTGGAACAATGAGCAGTTCTTC
>16|TRBJ1-1|TRBV15|few|-
CATSRDIGGGNTEAFF
TGTGCCACCAGCAGAGACATTGGGGGGGGGAACACTGAAGCTTTCTTT
>13|TRBJ1-1|TRBV6-1|many|-
CASSYKAETEAFF
TGTGCCAGCAGTTACAAGGCGGAGACTGAAGCTTTCTTT
>16|TRBJ2-1|TRBV13|many|TRBD2
CASSLGGRASYNEQFF
TGTGCCAGCAGCTTAGGCGGGAGGGCTTCCTACAATGAGCAGTTCTTC
>14|TRBJ2-3|TRBV30|many|TRBD2
CACRRGVSTDTQYF
TGTGCCTGCCGTCGGGGGGTTAGCACAGATACGCAGTATTTT
>13|TRBJ2-2|TRBV6-1|few|-
CASSEVFTGELFF
TGTGCCAGCAGTGAAGTCTTTACCGGGGAGCTGTTTTTT
>14|TRBJ1-5|TRBV20-1|-|-
CSAIPGGWEQPQHF
TGCAGTGCCATTCCGGGAGGGTGGGAACAGCCCCAGCATTTT
>15|TRBJ2-1|TRBV11-2|many|TRBD1
CASSLRRTGENEQFF
TGTGCCAGCAGCTTAAGGCGGACAGGGGAAAATGAGCAGTTCTTC
>14|TRBJ2-3|TRBV13|few|-
CATEEAGNTDTQYF
TGTGCCACCGAGGAGGCGGGAAACACAGATACGCAGTATTTT
>13|TRBJ2-7|TRBV7-9|many|-
CASSLDGFYEQYF
TGTGCCAGCAGCTTAGACGGTTTCTACGAGCAGTACTTC
>14|TRBJ2-4|TRBV27|few|-
CASSSSLAKNIQYF
TGTGCCAGCAGTTCCAGTCTAGCCAAAAACATTCAGTACTTC
>12|TRBJ2-1|TRBV6-1|-|-
CASSEFSNEQFF
TGTGCCAGCAGTGAATTTAGCAATGAGCAGTTCTTC
>16|TRBJ1-5|TRBV28|many|TRBD1
CASSSGQGIVNQPQHF
TGTGCCAGCAGTTCAGGACAGGGGATTGTCAATCAGCCCCAGCATTTT
>17|TRBJ2-2|TRBV28|-|-
CASSPARGSIYTGELFF
TGTGCCAGCAGTCCCGCCCGGGGGAGTATTTACACCGGGGAGCTGTTTTTT
>13|TRBJ1-5|TRBV28|many|TRBD1
CASARGLGQPQHF
TGTGCCAGTGCCAGGGGGCTGGGTCAGCCCCAGCATTTT
>15|TRBJ1-1|TRBV3-1|many|-
CASSQDPVMNTEAFF
TGTGCCAGCAGCCAAGATCCGGTGATGAACACTGAAGCTTTCTTT
>13|TRBJ2-6|TRBV19|-|-
CASSMRGANVLTF
TGTGCCAGTAGTATGCGTGGGGCCAACGTCCTGACTTTC
>15|TRBJ2-1|TRBV6-1|many|-
CASSPSGPWYNEQFF
TGTGCCAGCAGTCCCTCGGGTCCCTGGTACAATGAGCAGTTCTTC
>15|TRBJ2-1|TRBV14|-|-
CASSQGSGSGNEQFF
TGTGCCAGCAGCCAAGGGAGTGGATCGGGGAATGAGCAGTTCTTC
>13|TRBJ2-3|TRBV13|many|-
CAGSLGPRYTQYF
TGTGCCGGCAGCTTAGGGCCCCGGTATACGCAGTATTTT
>15|TRBJ2-5|TRBV12-5|many|TRBD1
CASGLGDRGLETQYF
TGTGCTAGTGGTTTAGGGGACAGGGGTTTAGAGACCCAGTACTTC
>19|TRBJ2-5|TRBV7-9|many|TRBD1
CASSSGTRHARGLGETQYF
TGTGCCAGCAGCTCTGGAACACGCCACGCCAGGGGGCTAGGAGAGACCCAGTACTTC
>15|TRBJ2-3|TRBV27|many|TRBD2
CASSLSGGFTDTQYF
TGTGCCAGCAGCTTATCGGGGGGATTCACAGATACGCAGTATTTT
>18|TRBJ2-3|TRBV3-1|many|TRBD2
CASSQLASGRKYADTQYF
TGTGCCAGCAGCCAACTCGCTAGCGGGAGAAAGTACGCAGATACGCAGTATTTT
>13|TRBJ2-4|TRBV2|many|-
CASSETRENIQYF
TGTGCCAGCAGTGAAACGAGGGAAAACATTCAGTACTTC
>14|TRBJ1-5|TRBV3-1|-|TRBD1
CASRETGSNQPQHF
TGTGCCAGCAGGGAGACAGGGTCTAATCAGCCCCAGCATTTT
>14|TRBJ1-6|TRBV6-1|few|-
CASKDSEGNSPLHF
TGTGCCAGCAAGGACTCGGAGGGGAATTCACCCCTCCACTTT
>17|TRBJ1-1|TRBV5-1|few|TRBD1
CASSLEQGAKMNTEAFF
TGCGCCAGCAGCTTGGAACAGGGGGCGAAAATGAACACTGAAGCTTTCTTT
>16|TRBJ2-7|TRBV20-1|many|TRBD1
CSARDPQRGQGYEQYF
TGCAGTGCTAGAGATCCCCAAAGGGGACAGGGGTACGAGCAGTACTTC
>14|TRBJ2-1|TRBV5-1|-|TRBD1
CASRQGARSNEQFF
TGCGCCAGCAGACAGGGGGCACGGAGCAATGAGCAGTTCTTC
>18|TRBJ1-1|TRBV20-1|many|TRBD1
CSAIPFTGTGEWDTEAFF
TGCAGTGCTATCCCCTTCACCGGGACAGGGGAGTGGGACACTGAAGCTTTCTTT
>19|TRBJ1-2|TRBV2|many|-
CASSELLMKTRTRGYGYTF
TGTGCCAGCAGTGAACTTCTGATGAAGACACGTACTAGGGGCTATGGCTACACCTTC
>15|TRBJ1-2|TRBV4-2|-|TRBD1
CASSQEEGGDYGYTF
TGTGCCAGCAGCCAAGAGGAAGGGGGCGACTATGGCTACACCTTC
>13|TRBJ1-2|TRBV30|-|-
CAWRVEGHYGYTF
TGTGCCTGGAGAGTAGAAGGTCACTATGGCTACACCTTC